This entry features one TCR beta chain sequence. What it recognizes is unknown. Across several immunoSEQ plates, the genomic DNA of each subset was split evenly. TCRdb keeps only in-frame clones here, not all; method: immunoSEQ multiplex PCR. Of hundreds of thousands of clones listed, 55% to 75% are singletons. Trimming left V 7 bases short and J 6 bases short, with 16 bases between. From germline, CDR1 is SQVTM and CDR2 ANQGSEA. The CDR3 has 13 amino acids. The data derive from a study of shared clonotypes between healthy human individuals. Across the whole study: The people who gave samples were two women and a few men aged 18 to 49.

General study findings and limits: Represented diversity, genetic and exposure-history alike, was limited by few donors.

The sequence derives from a young woman in good health. V and J are TRBV29-1 and TRBJ2-1; D unclear. The source material was memory CD4+ T cells sorted from blood. The subset here: CD45RA-negative fraction. CDR3 loop: CSERVLISNEQFF. The CDR3, as DNA: TGCAGCGAGAGAGTGTTGATCTCCAATGAGCAGTTCTTC.